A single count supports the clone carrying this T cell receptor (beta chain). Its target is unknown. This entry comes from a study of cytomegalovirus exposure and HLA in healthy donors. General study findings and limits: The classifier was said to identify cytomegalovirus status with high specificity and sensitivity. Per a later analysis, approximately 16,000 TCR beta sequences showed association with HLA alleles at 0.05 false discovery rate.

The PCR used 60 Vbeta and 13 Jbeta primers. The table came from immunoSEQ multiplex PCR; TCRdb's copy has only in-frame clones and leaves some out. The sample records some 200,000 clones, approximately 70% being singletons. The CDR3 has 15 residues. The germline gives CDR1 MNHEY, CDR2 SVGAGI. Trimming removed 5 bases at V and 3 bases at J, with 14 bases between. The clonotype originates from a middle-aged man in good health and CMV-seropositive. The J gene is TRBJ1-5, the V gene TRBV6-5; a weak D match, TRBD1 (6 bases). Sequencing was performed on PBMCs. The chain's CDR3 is CASSSGGQINQPQHF. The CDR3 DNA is TGTGCCAGCAGTAGTGGAGGACAGATCAATCAGCCCCAGCATTTT.